These T cell receptor beta chains were read from a single sample in a study of T cells after yellow fever vaccination. TCRdb called the 5' RACE reads again in MiXCR, with one record for every CDR3 protein. This repertoire shows approximately 47,000 distinct CDR3 sequences, more than 6% found once; its top ten account for 10%. Sequenced here: PBMCs, either bulk or a sorted T-cell subset (CD4+, CD8+, memory, or dextramer-sorted; not recorded which), sampled 45 days after the yellow fever booster vaccination. Source of these receptors: a man aged 25-45 years who received the YFV17D yellow fever vaccine. Each CDR3 is given with its conserved first and last residue. A D gene is named only where the DNA matches it firmly. The size entry is marked missing in some rows and otherwise reads once, few, many or a size class.

>TRBJ1-4|TRBD1|many|TRBV4-3
TGCGCCAGCAGCCAGGCAAGAGGACAGGGAAATGAAAAACTGTTTTTT
CASSQARGQGNEKLFF
>TRBJ2-5|TRBD1|many|TRBV18
TGTGCCAGCTCACTCCGGACAGGGATGGTAGAGACCCAGTACTTC
CASSLRTGMVETQYF
>TRBJ1-4|-|many|TRBV29-1
TGCAGCGCTGCGACAAATGCTAACGAAAAACTGTTTTTT
CSAATNANEKLFF
>TRBJ2-3|-|few|TRBV7-6
TGTGCCAGCACCGCGGCGGATACGCAGTATTTT
CASTAADTQYF
>TRBJ2-1|-|-|TRBV20-1
TGCAGTGCTAGAGATTACGGCGGCAGGACGTCCTACAATGAGCAGTTCTTC
CSARDYGGRTSYNEQFF
>TRBJ1-1|TRBD1|-|TRBV30
TGTGCCTGGAGTGCTGACAGGGGTTTAGCCACTGAAGCTTTCTTT
CAWSADRGLATEAFF
>TRBJ2-7|-|-|TRBV5-6
TGTGCCAGCAGCTTGAGGTACAGCTCCTACGAGCAGTACTTC
CASSLRYSSYEQYF
>TRBJ2-7|-|-|TRBV7-9
TGTGCCAGCAGCTTAGTGGGAAACGAGCAGTACTTC
CASSLVGNEQYF
>TRBJ2-7|TRBD2|few|TRBV28
TGTGCCAGCAGTTTGCCCCAGCGGGGGGCTCGGGAGCAGTACTTC
CASSLPQRGAREQYF
>TRBJ1-2|-|few|TRBV2
TGTGCCAGCAGTGGAACCAGGTCACGGCGCGAGGGCTACACCTTC
CASSGTRSRREGYTF
>TRBJ2-7|TRBD1|many|TRBV6-2/TRBV6-3
TGTGCCAGCAGCGACGACAGGGCGAATACCTACGAGCAGTACTTC
CASSDDRANTYEQYF
>TRBJ2-1|TRBD2|few|TRBV20-1
TGCAGTGGGCAGGGACTAGTCGGTGAGCAGTTCTTC
CSGQGLVGEQFF
>TRBJ1-5|TRBD1|-|TRBV6-2/TRBV6-3
TGTGCCAGCAGCCAAGACAGGGATCAGCCCCAGCATTTT
CASSQDRDQPQHF
>TRBJ1-4|TRBD1|many|TRBV6-2/TRBV6-3
TGTGCCAGCAGGGGGACAGGCCCCCCGGGAAGCGAAAAACTGTTTTTT
CASRGTGPPGSEKLFF
>TRBJ2-1|TRBD1|many|TRBV5-6
TGTGCCAGCAGCTTGGACCGGGACAGCTCCTACAATGAGCAGTTCTTC
CASSLDRDSSYNEQFF
>TRBJ1-6|TRBD1|-|TRBV30
TGTGCCTGGACCAAGGGACAGGGAATTTTTCGGTATAATTCACCCCTCCACTTT
CAWTKGQGIFRYNSPLHF
>TRBJ2-7|TRBD2|many|TRBV4-3
TGCGCCAGCAGCCAGCATCGGGGGACTAGCGACTACGAGCAGTACTTC
CASSQHRGTSDYEQYF
>TRBJ1-2|-|many|TRBV20-1
TGCAGTGCTAGAGAAGACAGTTTCTATGGCTACACCTTC
CSAREDSFYGYTF
>TRBJ2-7|TRBD1|many|TRBV7-2
TGTGCCAGCAGCGTCCGGGACAGGGGTTACGAGCAGTACTTC
CASSVRDRGYEQYF
>TRBJ2-7|TRBD1|many|TRBV12-3/TRBV12-4
TGTGCCAGCAATGAGATCGGGACAGCCTACGAGCAGTACTTC
CASNEIGTAYEQYF
>TRBJ1-1|-|many|TRBV20-1
TGCAGTGCTAGAGCCAGGGGTGAAGCTTTCTTT
CSARARGEAFF
>TRBJ2-7|-|-|TRBV11-2
TGTGCCAGCAGCTCCCGACCCTACGAGCAGTACTTC
CASSSRPYEQYF
>TRBJ2-7|TRBD2|many|TRBV29-1
TGCAGCGTGGGAGCGGGAGGGCCGGGTGAGCAGTACTTC
CSVGAGGPGEQYF
>TRBJ2-1|TRBD2|-|TRBV14
TGTGCCAGCAGCCAAGCCCCCAACGCCGCGGGAGAGTTTCCCTACAATGAGCAGTTCTTC
CASSQAPNAAGEFPYNEQFF
>TRBJ2-5|TRBD2|many|TRBV12-3/TRBV12-4
TGTGCCAGCAGTTTGTGGGAGGGCGAAGAGACCCAGTACTTC
CASSLWEGEETQYF
>TRBJ2-7|TRBD2|-|TRBV12-3/TRBV12-4
TGTGCCAGCAGGCCACCGGGACTAGCGGGAGACGAGCAGTACTTC
CASRPPGLAGDEQYF
>TRBJ2-1|-|many|TRBV5-4
TGTGCCAGCAGCTTTTTGGGACCATACAATGAGCAGTTCTTC
CASSFLGPYNEQFF
>TRBJ2-7|-|few|TRBV5-1
TGCGCCAGCAGCTACTCCCGGGACTCTGGGATATACGAGCAGTACTTC
CASSYSRDSGIYEQYF
>TRBJ2-7|-|-|TRBV20-1
TGCAGTGCTAGAGATCCCAGCGGGCACATCACCTACGAGCAGTACTTC
CSARDPSGHITYEQYF
>TRBJ2-1|-|-|TRBV6-2/TRBV6-3
TGTGCCAGCAGTTACACACCCTCGCGGTACGGTGAGCAGTTCTTC
CASSYTPSRYGEQFF
>TRBJ2-5|-|few|TRBV7-6
TGTGCCAGCAGCCTCGACGCTGCCTCCTGGGAAGAGACCCAGTACTTC
CASSLDAASWEETQYF
>TRBJ2-2|TRBD1|-|TRBV5-1
TGCGCCAGCAGCTTGCTCGGACAGGGGGCTTGGGCGAACACCGGGGAGCTGTTTTTT
CASSLLGQGAWANTGELFF
>TRBJ1-1|-|many|TRBV3-1
TGTGCCAGCAGCCAAGATGGGAACACTGAAGCTTTCTTT
CASSQDGNTEAFF
>TRBJ2-1|TRBD2|many|TRBV28
TGTGCCAGCAGTTTGGGAGGGCCCGACAATGAGCAGTTCTTC
CASSLGGPDNEQFF
>TRBJ2-3|-|many|TRBV11-2
TGTGCCAGCAGCTTCTTTAGCCCTGGGACAGATACGCAGTATTTT
CASSFFSPGTDTQYF
>TRBJ2-7|-|many|TRBV12-3/TRBV12-4
TGTGCCAGCAAACTCGGACAGAGCTACGAGCAGTACTTC
CASKLGQSYEQYF
>TRBJ2-1|-|many|TRBV18
TGTGCCAGCTCACCAGCTAGCGCTTCCTACAATGAGCAGTTCTTC
CASSPASASYNEQFF
>TRBJ2-7|TRBD2|-|TRBV7-9
TGTGCCAGCAGCGAAACTAGCGAGAGGCCCGGGGGCTACGAGCAGTACTTC
CASSETSERPGGYEQYF
>TRBJ1-2|-|-|TRBV24-1
TGTGCCACCAGTTCCCCCGGGTCGGGTGGCTACACCTTC
CATSSPGSGGYTF
>TRBJ2-5|TRBD2|many|TRBV7-9
TGTGCCAGCAGCTTAAAAGCGGGAGGCCTCCAAGAGACCCAGTACTTC
CASSLKAGGLQETQYF
>TRBJ2-1|-|many|TRBV12-3/TRBV12-4
TGTGCCAGCAGTACAGGGTCGCATGAGCAGTTCTTC
CASSTGSHEQFF
>TRBJ1-1|-|many|TRBV6-6
TGTGCCAGCAAAGCCCCGGGTGGTGAAGCTTTCTTT
CASKAPGGEAFF
>TRBJ2-7|TRBD1|few|TRBV20-1
TGCAGTGCTACCGTACAGGGGATGAACGAGCAGTACTTC
CSATVQGMNEQYF
>TRBJ2-3|-|many|TRBV10-3
TGTGCCATCAGTGACCGGACAGGAGGAGGGGATACGCAGTATTTT
CAISDRTGGGDTQYF
>TRBJ2-7|TRBD2|many|TRBV7-2
TGTGCCACCACTCTAGCGGGAGGAACCTACGAGCAGTACTTC
CATTLAGGTYEQYF
>TRBJ2-2|TRBD1|-|TRBV19
TGTGCCAGTACCCCGTTCGGGACAGTAGGTTCCGGGGAGCTGTTTTTT
CASTPFGTVGSGELFF
>TRBJ1-4|-|-|TRBV18
TGTGCCAGCTCACCACAGTCTGGGGAAAAACTGTTTTTT
CASSPQSGEKLFF
>TRBJ2-3|-|many|TRBV4-2
TGTGCCAGCAGCCAAGATCCGGGTTTCACAGATACGCAGTATTTT
CASSQDPGFTDTQYF
>TRBJ2-5|-|many|TRBV12-3/TRBV12-4
TGTGCCAGCAGTTTGGTTGAGCAAGAGACCCAGTACTTC
CASSLVEQETQYF